This is a list of T cell receptor beta chains from one sample in a study of blood T cell repertoires in COVID-19. TCRdb keeps only in-frame clones here, not all; method: immunoSEQ multiplex PCR. Of tens of thousands of clones in the sample, 78% were seen once. Sequencing was performed on peripheral blood. The source is a human donor in a cohort sampled during active COVID-19. Both conserved end residues are part of each CDR3. The D gene is left open where the match is weak. Some rows mark clone size as missing; the rest say once, few, many or name a class of expanded clone.

>TRBD1|TRBV11-2|-|TRBJ1-1
TGTGCCAGCAGCCCTGACAGGGGCACTGAAGCTTTCTTT
CASSPDRGTEAFF
>TRBD1|TRBV10-3|-|TRBJ1-4
TGTGCCATCAGCACCGGGACAGGGATTAATGAAAAACTGTTTTTT
CAISTGTGINEKLFF
>TRBD1|TRBV6-5|-|TRBJ1-2
TGTGCCAGCAGTTACGGGACAGGGGGCGCGGAGGGCTACACCTTC
CASSYGTGGAEGYTF
>TRBD2|TRBV5-5|-|TRBJ2-1
TGTGCCAGCAGCCGATTAGGACTAGCGGGGGATGAGCAGTTCTTC
CASSRLGLAGDEQFF
>-|TRBV9|-|TRBJ2-2
TGTGCCAGCAGCGGAGGGGGGGCCGGGGAGCTGTTTTTT
CASSGGGAGELFF
>TRBD1|TRBV24-1|few|TRBJ1-2
TGTGCCACCAGTGAGAATACAGGGGGCCTTAACTATGGCTACACCTTC
CATSENTGGLNYGYTF
>-|TRBV7-3|-|TRBJ2-1
TGTGCCAGCAGCTCTGCACCAGGTAATGAGCAGTTCTTC
CASSSAPGNEQFF
>-|TRBV19|-|TRBJ1-3
TGTGCCAGTGGAGGTTGGACCTCTGGAAACACCATATATTTT
CASGGWTSGNTIYF
>TRBD2|TRBV6-2/TRBV6-3|-|TRBJ2-7
TGTGCCAGCAGTCGGACTAGCAGAATTTCCTACGAGCAGTACTTC
CASSRTSRISYEQYF
>-|TRBV7-2|-|TRBJ1-2
TGTGCCAGCAGCTTAGCAGGGACGGGGGTTTATGGCTACACCTTC
CASSLAGTGVYGYTF
>-|TRBV7-2|few|TRBJ2-3
TGTGCCAGCAGCCCGCAGGGTGGCGGGGGCATAACAGATACGCAGTATTTT
CASSPQGGGGITDTQYF
>-|TRBV5-1|-|TRBJ2-1
TGCGCCAGCAGTCTGGGGGGTTTCTACAATGAGCAGTTCTTC
CASSLGGFYNEQFF